This record covers a single T cell receptor (beta chain). Its antigen is undetermined. V was shortened by 5 bases and J by 1 base, with 6 bases between the two germline ends. Per germline, CDR1 SGHRS and CDR2 YFSETQ. This CDR3 is 12 amino acids long. The sample comes from a study of T cell responses to AZD1222 COVID-19 vaccine. General study results and limits: The number of AZD1222 recipients seropositive at baseline was only 5 to 7. Spike-specific TCR repertoires showed rising breadth and depth after two AZD1222 doses.

Method: immunoSEQ multiplex PCR; TCRdb's copy keeps in-frame clones and lacks some. The sample has about 180,000 clones, 85% to 95% seen once; the top ten hold 1%. The V gene is TRBV5-1, the J gene TRBJ1-1; the D is unclear. The sequencing used peripheral blood, collected 28 days after the second dose of the MenACWY control vaccine. The source of this sequence is an adult who received the MenACWY meningococcal vaccine as a control. The CDR3 sequence: CASSRRNTEAFF. The CDR3 bases are TGCGCCAGCAGTCGGAGGAACACTGAAGCTTTCTTT. Complete variable domain (other parts from reference TRBV5-1 and TRBJ1-1): KAGVTQTPRYLIKTRGQQVTLSCSPISGHRSVSWYQQTPGQGLQFLFEYFSETQRNKGNFPGRFSGRQFSNSRSEMNVSTLELGDSALYLCASSRRNTEAFFGQGTRLTVV.